This note documents a single TCR beta chain sequence. Its specificity is unknown. PCR amplification relied on 60 Vbeta primers (plus 13 Jbeta primers). Only in-frame clones appear in the TCRdb table, and some are missing; sequencing was by immunoSEQ multiplex PCR. This sample has about 110,000 clones; roughly four fifths occur once, and the top ten carry around 2.7%. The V gene's germline CDR1 is MDHEN and CDR2 SYDVKM. This CDR3 has 15 residues. V dropped 9 bases and J dropped 3; count of bases not matched to a gene: 9. The sample belongs to a study of cytomegalovirus exposure and HLA in healthy donors. Study-level points and caveats: Later work associated over 15,000 TCR beta sequences with HLA alleles at 0.05 false discovery rate. Rarity held for most TCR sequences, but there were some public TCRs that occurred in many donors. In terms of immune exposure information, only CMV serostatus was available.

The sequenced material came from PBMCs. The receptor was isolated from a male donor in good health and CMV-seropositive. V gene TRBV28 combines with J gene TRBJ2-1; 9 nucleotides align to TRBD1. CDR3 amino acids: CASSPSGQGYNEQFF. For the CDR3, the DNA is TGTGCCAGTTCCCCCTCGGGACAGGGCTACAATGAGCAGTTCTTC.